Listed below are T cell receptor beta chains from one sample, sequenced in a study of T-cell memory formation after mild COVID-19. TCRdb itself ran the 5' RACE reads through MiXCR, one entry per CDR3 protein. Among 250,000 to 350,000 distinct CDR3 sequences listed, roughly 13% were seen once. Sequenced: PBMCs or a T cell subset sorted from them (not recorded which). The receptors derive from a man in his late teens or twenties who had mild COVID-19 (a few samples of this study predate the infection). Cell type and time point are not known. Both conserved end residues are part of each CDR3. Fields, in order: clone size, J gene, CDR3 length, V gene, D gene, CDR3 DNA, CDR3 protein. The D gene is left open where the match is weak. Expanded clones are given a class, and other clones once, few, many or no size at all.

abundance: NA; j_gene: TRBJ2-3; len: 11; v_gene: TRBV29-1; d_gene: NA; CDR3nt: TGCAGCGTTTCGGGGGCGGATACGCAGTATTTT; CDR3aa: CSVSGADTQYF
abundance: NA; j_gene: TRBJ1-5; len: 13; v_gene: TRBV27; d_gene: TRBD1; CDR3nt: TGTGCCAGCAGTGTGACAGGGTATCAGCCCCAGCATTTT; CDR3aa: CASSVTGYQPQHF
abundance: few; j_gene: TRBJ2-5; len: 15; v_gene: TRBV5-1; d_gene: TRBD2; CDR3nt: TGCGCCAGCAGCTTGGAGACTAGCGGGGCAGGGACCCAGTACTTC; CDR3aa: CASSLETSGAGTQYF
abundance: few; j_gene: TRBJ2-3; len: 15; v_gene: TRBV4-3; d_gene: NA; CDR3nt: TGCGCCAGCAGCCCCGGGACGGATCGCACAGATACGCAGTATTTT; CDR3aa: CASSPGTDRTDTQYF
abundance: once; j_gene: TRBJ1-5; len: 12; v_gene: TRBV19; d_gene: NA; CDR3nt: TGTGCCAGTAGTGGACACAATCAGCCCCAGCATTTT; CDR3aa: CASSGHNQPQHF
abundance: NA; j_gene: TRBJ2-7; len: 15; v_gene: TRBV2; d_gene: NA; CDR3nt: TGTGCCAGCAGTGAATTTGGGGGGGCGCTTCGGGAGCAGTACTTC; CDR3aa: CASSEFGGALREQYF
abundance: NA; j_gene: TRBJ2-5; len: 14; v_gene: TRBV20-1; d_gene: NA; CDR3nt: TGCAGTGCTAGAGAGGGCGGGCACCAAGAGACCCAGTACTTC; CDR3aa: CSAREGGHQETQYF
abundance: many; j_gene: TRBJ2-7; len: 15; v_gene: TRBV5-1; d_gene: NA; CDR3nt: TGCGCCAGCAGCCCCGACAGTGGCAGTTCCTACGAGCAGTACTTC; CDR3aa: CASSPDSGSSYEQYF
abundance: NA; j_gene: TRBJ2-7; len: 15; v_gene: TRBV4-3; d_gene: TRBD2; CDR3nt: TGCGCCAGCAGCCATACTAGCGGGGGACCCTACGAGCAGTACTTC; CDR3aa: CASSHTSGGPYEQYF
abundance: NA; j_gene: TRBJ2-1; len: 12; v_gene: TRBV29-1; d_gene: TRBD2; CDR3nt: TGCAGCGTTTCGGGGGGGTTCGATGAGCAGTTCTTC; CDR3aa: CSVSGGFDEQFF
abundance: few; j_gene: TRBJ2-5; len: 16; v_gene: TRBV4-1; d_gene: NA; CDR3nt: TGCGCCAGCAGCCAAGAGGGCGGGACCTACCAAGAGACCCAGTACTTC; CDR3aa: CASSQEGGTYQETQYF
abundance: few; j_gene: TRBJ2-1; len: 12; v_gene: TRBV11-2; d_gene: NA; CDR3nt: TGTGCCAGCTCCAATCCCCGGGTACGGGAGTTCTTC; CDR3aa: CASSNPRVREFF
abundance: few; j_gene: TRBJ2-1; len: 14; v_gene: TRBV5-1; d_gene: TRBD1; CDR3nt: TGCGCCAGCAGCTTGGCGGACAGGGGAGGCGAGCAGTTCTTC; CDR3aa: CASSLADRGGEQFF
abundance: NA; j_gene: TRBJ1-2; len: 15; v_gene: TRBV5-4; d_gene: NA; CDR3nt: TGTGCCAGCAGCATGAACTCCCCGGGGATCGATGGCTACACCTTC; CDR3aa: CASSMNSPGIDGYTF
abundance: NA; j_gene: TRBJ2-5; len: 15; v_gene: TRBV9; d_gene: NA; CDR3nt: TGTGCCAGCAGCGTCGTCTCGGGGATAAGAGAGACCCAGTACTTC; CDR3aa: CASSVVSGIRETQYF
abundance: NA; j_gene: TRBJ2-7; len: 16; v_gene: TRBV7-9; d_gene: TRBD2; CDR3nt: TGTGCCAGCAGCTTTACGGGGGGGCGTAACTCCTACGAGCAGTACTTC; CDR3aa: CASSFTGGRNSYEQYF
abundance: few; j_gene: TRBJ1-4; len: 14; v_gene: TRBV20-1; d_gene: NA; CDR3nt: TGCAGTGCTAGAGAGGGTGGGGAGTCGGGAAAACTGTTTTTT; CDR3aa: CSAREGGESGKLFF
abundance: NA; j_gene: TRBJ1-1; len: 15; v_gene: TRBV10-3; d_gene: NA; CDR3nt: TGTGCCATCAGGGCCTCGGGCAGGGGCGGGACTGAAGCTTTCTTT; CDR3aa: CAIRASGRGGTEAFF
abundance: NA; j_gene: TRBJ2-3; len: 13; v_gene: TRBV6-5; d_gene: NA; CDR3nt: TGTGCCAGCAACCCCTCCGGCGCAGATACGCAGTATTTT; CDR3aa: CASNPSGADTQYF
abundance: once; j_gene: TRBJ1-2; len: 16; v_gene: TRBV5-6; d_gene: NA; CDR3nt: TGTGCCAGCAGCTCATGGTACAGGGAGGTCGACTATGGCTACACCTTC; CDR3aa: CASSSWYREVDYGYTF
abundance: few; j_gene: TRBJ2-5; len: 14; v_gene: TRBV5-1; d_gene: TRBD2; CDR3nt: TGCGCCAGCAGCTTGGGAGCGGGGGAAGAGACCCAGTACTTC; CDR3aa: CASSLGAGEETQYF
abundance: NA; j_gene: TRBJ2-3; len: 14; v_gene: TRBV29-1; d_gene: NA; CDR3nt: TGCAGCGTTTTTGGAAGCTCTTGGACAGATACGCAGTATTTT; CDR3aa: CSVFGSSWTDTQYF
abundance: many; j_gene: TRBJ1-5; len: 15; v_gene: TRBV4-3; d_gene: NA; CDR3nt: TGCGCCAGCAGCCAAGGCAGGTCTAGCAATCAGCCCCAGCATTTT; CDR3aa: CASSQGRSSNQPQHF
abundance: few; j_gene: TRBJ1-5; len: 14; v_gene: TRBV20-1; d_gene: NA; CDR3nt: TGCAGTGCTAGCCTCCGACAGCTCAATCAGCCCCAGCATTTT; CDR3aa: CSASLRQLNQPQHF
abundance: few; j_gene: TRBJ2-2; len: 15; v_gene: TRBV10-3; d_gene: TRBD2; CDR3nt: TGTGCCATCTCAGCGGGGGGGCAGGAGACCGGGGAGCTGTTTTTT; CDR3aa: CAISAGGQETGELFF
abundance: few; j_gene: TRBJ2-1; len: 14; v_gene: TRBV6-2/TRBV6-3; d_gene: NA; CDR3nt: TGTGCCAGCAGTTACCTGCTAGCCCCCGATGAGCAGTTCTTC; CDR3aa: CASSYLLAPDEQFF
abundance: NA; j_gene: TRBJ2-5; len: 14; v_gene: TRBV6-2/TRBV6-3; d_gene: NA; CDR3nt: TGTGCCAGCGTCACCGGTGGGGGTCAAGAGACCCAGTACTTC; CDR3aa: CASVTGGGQETQYF
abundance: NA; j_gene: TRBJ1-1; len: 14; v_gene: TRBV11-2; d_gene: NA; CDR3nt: TGTGCCAGCAGCTTAACGTGGGGGGAGTCTGAAGCTTTCTTT; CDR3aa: CASSLTWGESEAFF
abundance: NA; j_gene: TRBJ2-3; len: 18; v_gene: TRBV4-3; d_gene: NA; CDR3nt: TGCGACAGCAGCCCCGCGTCCCCTGGGGCGACCGCAGGAGATACGCAGTATTTT; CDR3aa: CDSSPASPGATAGDTQYF
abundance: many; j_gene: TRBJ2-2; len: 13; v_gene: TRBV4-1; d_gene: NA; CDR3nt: TGCGCCAGCAGCCAAGCGTCCACCGGGGAGCTGTTTTTT; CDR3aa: CASSQASTGELFF
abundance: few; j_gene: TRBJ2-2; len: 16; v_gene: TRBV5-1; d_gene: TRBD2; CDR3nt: TGCGCCAGCAGCTTTAGACTAGCGGGGGACACCGGGGAGCTGTTTTTT; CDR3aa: CASSFRLAGDTGELFF
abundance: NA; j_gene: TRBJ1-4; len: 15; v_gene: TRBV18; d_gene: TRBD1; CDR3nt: TGTGCCAGCTCACCGGCGACAGGGGCGTATGAAAAACTGTTTTTT; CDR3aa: CASSPATGAYEKLFF
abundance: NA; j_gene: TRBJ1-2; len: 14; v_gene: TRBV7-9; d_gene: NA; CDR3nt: TGTGCCAGCAGCTTAGCGGGGACCGCCTATGGCTACACCTTC; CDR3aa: CASSLAGTAYGYTF
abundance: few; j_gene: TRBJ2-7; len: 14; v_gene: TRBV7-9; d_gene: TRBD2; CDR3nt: TGTGCCAGCAGCTTCCAGCGGGGGTCGTACGAGCAGTACTTC; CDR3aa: CASSFQRGSYEQYF
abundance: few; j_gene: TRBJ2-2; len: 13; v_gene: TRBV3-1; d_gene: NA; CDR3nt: TGTGCCAGCACCCAGGGGAGCACCGGGGAGCTGTTTTTT; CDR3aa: CASTQGSTGELFF
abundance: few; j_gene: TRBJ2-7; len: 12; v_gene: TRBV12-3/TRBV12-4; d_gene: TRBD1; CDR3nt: TGTGCCAGCACCCGGACAGGCGGGGAGCAGTACTTC; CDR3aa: CASTRTGGEQYF
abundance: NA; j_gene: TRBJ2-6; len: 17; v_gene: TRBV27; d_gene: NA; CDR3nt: TGTGCCAGCAGTTTTAGTCAGGGAGACTCTGGGGCCAACGTCCTGACTTTC; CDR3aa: CASSFSQGDSGANVLTF
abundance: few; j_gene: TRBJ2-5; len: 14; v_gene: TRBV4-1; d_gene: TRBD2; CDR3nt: TGCGCCAGCAGCCAAGTCACCGGGGGGGAGACCCAGTACTTC; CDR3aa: CASSQVTGGETQYF
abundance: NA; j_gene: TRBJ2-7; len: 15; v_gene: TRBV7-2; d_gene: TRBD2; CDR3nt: TGTGCCAGCAGCTTGCTAGCGGGGGGGCCATGGGAGCAGTACTTC; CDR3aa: CASSLLAGGPWEQYF
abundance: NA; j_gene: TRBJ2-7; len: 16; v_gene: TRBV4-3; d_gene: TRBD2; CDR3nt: TGCGCCAGCAGCCTTGACAGCGGGGGGTTTCGGTACGAGCAGTACTTC; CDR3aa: CASSLDSGGFRYEQYF
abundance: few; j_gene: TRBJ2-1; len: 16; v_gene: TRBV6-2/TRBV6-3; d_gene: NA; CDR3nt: TGTGCCAGCAGTAACCACGGTGCGGGGCCCTACAATGAGCAGTTCTTC; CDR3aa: CASSNHGAGPYNEQFF
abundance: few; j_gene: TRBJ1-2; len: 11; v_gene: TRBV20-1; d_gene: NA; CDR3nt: TGCAGAGGTCCAGGGAGAGGCGGCTACACCTTC; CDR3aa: CRGPGRGGYTF
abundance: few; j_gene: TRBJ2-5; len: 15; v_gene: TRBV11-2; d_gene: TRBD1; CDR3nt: TGTGCCAGCAGCGCCGGACAGGGGGCGGGGGAGACCCAGTACTTC; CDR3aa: CASSAGQGAGETQYF
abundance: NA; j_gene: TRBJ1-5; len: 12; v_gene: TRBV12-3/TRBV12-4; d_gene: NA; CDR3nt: TGTGCCAGCAGTGCCAGGGGCCAGCCCCAGCATTTT; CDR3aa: CASSARGQPQHF
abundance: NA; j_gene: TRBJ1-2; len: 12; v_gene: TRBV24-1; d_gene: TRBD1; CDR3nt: TGTGCCACCCGGGACAGCTACTCTGGCTACACCTTC; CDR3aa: CATRDSYSGYTF
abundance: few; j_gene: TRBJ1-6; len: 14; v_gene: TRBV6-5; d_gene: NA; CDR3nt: TGTGCCAGCACCTCGGGCCAGTACAATTCACCCCTCCACTTT; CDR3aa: CASTSGQYNSPLHF
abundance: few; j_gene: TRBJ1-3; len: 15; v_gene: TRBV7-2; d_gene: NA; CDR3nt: TGTGCCAGCAGTACGCGGGGGCTTGGTGGAAACACCATATATTTT; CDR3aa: CASSTRGLGGNTIYF
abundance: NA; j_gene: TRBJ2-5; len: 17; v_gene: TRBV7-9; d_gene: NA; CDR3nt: TGTGCCAGCAGTTCAGGCCGGGACACCCAAATTGGAGAGACCCAGTACTTC; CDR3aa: CASSSGRDTQIGETQYF
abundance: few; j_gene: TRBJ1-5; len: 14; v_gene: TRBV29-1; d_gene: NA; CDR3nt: TGCAGCGTTGCCGGCCAGGGAAGCAATCAGCCCCAGCATTTT; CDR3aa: CSVAGQGSNQPQHF